These 9 T cell receptor beta chains were all obtained from the same sample, sequenced in a study of blood T cell repertoires in COVID-19. Profiled with immunoSEQ multiplex PCR; TCRdb holds only in-frame clones, not every one. The sample records 180,000 or so clones, 80% to 90% being singletons. What was sequenced was peripheral blood. The receptors stem from a man aged 55 to 70 with acute or convalescent COVID-19.

The CDR3 loop reads CASSSTGTGFYEQYF. The CDR3 bases are TGTGCCAGCAGTTCCACCGGGACAGGGTTCTACGAGCAGTACTTC. The chain has TRBV27 and TRBJ2-7, with 9 bases fitting TRBD1. The length of the CDR3 is 15 residues. V shed 4 bases and J 3 bases; nucleotides not matched to a gene: 7. The V gene's germline CDR1 is MNHEY and CDR2 SMNVEV (reference sequence).

V usage is TRBV2 and J usage is TRBJ2-2; tentatively, D is TRBD1 (6 bases). CDR3 length: 16 residues. Trimming removed 2 bases from V and 6 bases from J, with 16 bases in between. Per the germline V gene, CDR1 is SNHLY and CDR2 is FYNNEI. The CDR3 region has the DNA TGTGCCAGCAGTGAATGGCCCCAGGGGTACGCCGGGGAGCTGTTTTTT. This encodes CASSEWPQGYAGELFF.

The J gene is TRBJ2-5, the V gene TRBV5-1; 8 bases fit TRBD1. Germline V CDR1 and CDR2: SGHRS, YFSETQ. This CDR3 is built from 15 residues. The J segment lost 9 bases and the V segment lost 1 base, leaving 11 bases of the junction unmatched. The CDR3 DNA follows: TGCGCCAGCAGCTTGTTACCTTCAGGGGGCGCATCCCAGTACTTC. Its translation is CASSLLPSGGASQYF.

The chain is built from TRBV6-5 and TRBJ1-3, with D possibly matching TRBD1 (5 bases). The CDR3 is made up of 15 amino acids. In germline, CDR1 is MNHEY, CDR2 SVGAGI. The V gene lost 0 bases and the J gene lost 4 bases, with 10 bases spanning the gap. The CDR3 DNA reads as TGTGCCAGCAGTTACTCGGGGCCCGTGGGAAACACCATATATTTT. Translating it yields CASSYSGPVGNTIYF.

The rearrangement uses TRBV7-8 and TRBJ2-3; TRBD2 matches at 8 bases. CDR1 and CDR2 from the germline V gene are SGHVS and FQNEAQ. The CDR3 is 15 amino acids. Trimming removed 6 bases from V and 3 bases from J; junction bases left unmatched: 8. This chain's CDR3 is CASRSRPSGTDTQYF. The CDR3 DNA reads as TGTGCCAGCAGGTCTCGGCCTAGCGGGACAGATACGCAGTATTTT.

The V call is TRBV18, the J call TRBJ2-1, with 12 bases that match TRBD2. This CDR3 region has 14 residues. V lost 5 bases to trimming and J lost 8 bases; unmatched junction nucleotides: 4. Germline CDR1 KGHSH, CDR2 LQKENI. The CDR3 spells CASSRTSGKDEQFF. The CDR3 coding sequence is TGTGCCAGCTCAAGGACTAGCGGGAAAGATGAGCAGTTCTTC.

The chain couples TRBV7-9 to TRBJ2-3, with TRBD2 as a possible D gene (6 bases). Germline V gene data show CDR1 as SEHNR and CDR2 as FQNEAQ (reference sequence). The CDR3 has 14 amino acids. V lost 5 bases, J lost 2 bases, and 11 bases lay in between. This CDR3 is CASSRWGDTDTQYF. The DNA for the CDR3 is TGTGCCAGCAGCCGATGGGGGGACACAGATACGCAGTATTTT.

The chain couples TRBV29-1 to TRBJ2-1; TRBD2 aligns across 9 bases. This CDR3 is built from 14 residues. From germline, CDR1 is SQVTM and CDR2 ANQGSEA. The trim removed 2 bases at V and 6 bases at J, leaving 5 bases unmatched. The CDR3 spells CSVERSSGINEQFF. CDR3 bases: TGCAGCGTTGAAAGGTCTAGCGGGATCAATGAGCAGTTCTTC.

V usage is TRBV7-8 and J usage is TRBJ2-7; TRBD1 might be the D (6 bases). Between the trimmed V and J ends, which lost 7 bases and 3 bases, there was a span of 13 bases. Germline CDR1 is SGHVS and CDR2 is FQNEAQ. The CDR3 covers 13 residues. Here the CDR3 reads CASTGRGGYEQYF. CDR3 DNA sequence: TGTGCCAGCACAGGCAGGGGTGGCTACGAGCAGTACTTC.